This T cell receptor beta chain comes out of a study of T-cell reconstitution after alpha-beta-depleted transplantation in children (dated by TCRdb to the mid-2010s). Context from the whole study: Using TCR repertoire profiling, the study followed T-cell immune reconstitution in a quantitative way in children after TCRalphabeta/CD19-depleted allogeneic hematopoietic cell transplantation. General conclusions and limits of the study: Hyperexpanded clone frequencies declined over subsequent months; after one year, T-cell counts and TCRbeta diversity were mostly attributed to newly produced T cells. In some patients, the high TCRbeta diversity seen at day 60 was put down to recipient T cells and intrathymic progenitors that had survived conditioning. About two months after transplant, the apparently early recovery of alphabetaT-cell counts reportedly depended on just several hundred clones that had expanded rapidly and came from non-depleted graft cells.

Libraries were constructed by PCR. The instrument given in TCRdb is Illumina HiSeq 2500. TCR libraries were prepared with molecular barcoding, using unique molecular identifiers to normalize TCRbeta repertoire quantification. The raw public reads went through TCRdb reprocessing: fastp at Q25, MiXCR clone calling, in-frame beta chains kept. Identical CDR3 protein sequences are pooled into one entry, listed with their most common genes and DNA. The sample table lists almost 500,000 distinct CDR3 sequences, roughly a tenth of them with a count of one. Of the sample, 2% to 2.5% is held by the ten largest clones. V is trimmed back by 2 bases and J by 0 bases, and the junction contains 4 bases that no gene match accounts for. Inclusive of the bounding cysteine and phenylalanine, the CDR3 is 18 residues long. The kept DNA is CDR3 alone, 54 bases in frame from the first base. The treatment or condition label on this specimen signifies: allogeneic hematopoietic cell transplantation with graft depleted of TCRalphabeta T cells and CD19 B cells. TCRalphabeta/CD19-depleted allogeneic hematopoietic cell grafts were given to the transplant recipients, all of whom were children.

This clonotype showed up just a few times. It lacks a known antigen. No base quality values were provided; no much bigger clone lies one nucleotide off. This sequence originates from a child aged 2 to 15 with inherited bone marrow failure, due to receive a stem cell transplant. The sequenced sample was PBMCs, obtained before TCRalphabeta/CD19-depleted stem cell transplant. Rearrangement joined TRBV12-3 or TRBV12-4 to TRBJ2-1; TRBD2 fits 13 bases in the junction. The CDR3: CASSLMGLAGHSYNEQFF. The DNA sequence is TGTGCCAGCAGTTTAATGGGACTAGCGGGACACTCCTACAATGAGCAGTTCTTC.